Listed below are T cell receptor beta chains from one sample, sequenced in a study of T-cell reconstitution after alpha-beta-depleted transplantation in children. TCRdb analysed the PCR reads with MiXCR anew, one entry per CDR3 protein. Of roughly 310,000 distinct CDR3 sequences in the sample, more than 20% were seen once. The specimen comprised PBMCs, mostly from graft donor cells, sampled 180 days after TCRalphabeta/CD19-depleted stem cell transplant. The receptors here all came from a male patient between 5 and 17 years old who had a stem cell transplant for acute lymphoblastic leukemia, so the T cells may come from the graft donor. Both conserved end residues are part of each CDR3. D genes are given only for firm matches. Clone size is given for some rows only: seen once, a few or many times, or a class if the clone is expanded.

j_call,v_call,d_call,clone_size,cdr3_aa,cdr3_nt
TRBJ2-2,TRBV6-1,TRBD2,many,CASSLGTSGFTGELFF,TGTGCCAGCAGCTTGGGAACTAGCGGATTCACCGGGGAGCTGTTTTTT
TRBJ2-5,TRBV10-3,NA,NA,CAIRGVGFGETQYF,TGTGCCATCAGGGGGGTCGGGTTCGGAGAGACCCAGTACTTC
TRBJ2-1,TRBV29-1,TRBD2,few,CSVEGGTSGRLSYNEQFF,TGCAGCGTTGAAGGAGGGACTAGCGGGAGGCTCTCCTACAATGAGCAGTTCTTC
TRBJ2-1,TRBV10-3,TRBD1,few,CANSAGGHNEQFF,TGTGCCAATTCGGCAGGGGGTCACAATGAGCAGTTCTTC
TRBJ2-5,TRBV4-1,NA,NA,CASSPRPLSQETQYF,TGCGCCAGCAGCCCCCGGCCCCTTTCACAAGAGACCCAGTACTTC
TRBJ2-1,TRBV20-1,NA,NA,CSADTWALGQFF,TGCAGTGCTGACACTTGGGCGTTGGGGCAGTTCTTC
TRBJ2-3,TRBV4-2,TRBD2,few,CASSQAGIYSGRSDTQYF,TGTGCCAGCAGCCAAGCGGGTATTTACAGCGGGAGATCAGATACGCAGTATTTT
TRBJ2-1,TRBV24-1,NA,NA,CATYLRAEQFF,TGTGCCACCTATCTTCGCGCTGAGCAGTTCTTC
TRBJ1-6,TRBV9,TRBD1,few,CASSAHDRGNSPLHF,TGTGCCAGCAGCGCCCATGACAGGGGAAATTCACCCCTCCACTTT
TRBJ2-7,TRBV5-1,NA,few,CASSLAPGSGQYF,TGCGCCAGCAGCTTGGCCCCAGGGTCTGGGCAGTACTTC
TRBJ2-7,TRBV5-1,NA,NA,CASSSYAGSPYEQYF,TGCGCCAGCAGCTCTTATGCAGGGTCTCCCTACGAGCAGTACTTC
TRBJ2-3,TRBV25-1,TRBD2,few,CASSGTSGDTQYF,TGTGCCAGCAGTGGGACTAGCGGGGATACGCAGTATTTT
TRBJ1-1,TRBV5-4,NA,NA,CASGFGWNTEAFF,TGTGCCAGCGGCTTCGGCTGGAACACTGAAGCTTTCTTT
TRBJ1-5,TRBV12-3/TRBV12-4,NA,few,CASSLAASNQPQHF,TGTGCCAGCAGTTTAGCAGCTAGCAATCAGCCCCAGCATTTT
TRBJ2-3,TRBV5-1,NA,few,CASSGGRSSTDTQYF,TGCGCCAGCAGCGGGGGACGCTCTAGCACAGATACGCAGTATTTT
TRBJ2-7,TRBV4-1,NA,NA,CASSQVGKSRAYEQYF,TGCGCCAGCAGCCAAGTTGGGAAGAGTAGAGCCTACGAGCAGTACTTC
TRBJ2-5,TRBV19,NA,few,CASSIMGMPSQETQYF,TGTGCCAGTAGTATAATGGGGATGCCCAGTCAAGAGACCCAGTACTTC
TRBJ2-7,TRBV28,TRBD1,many,CASSPLGQGPHEQYF,TGTGCCAGCAGCCCCCTTGGACAGGGGCCCCACGAGCAGTACTTC
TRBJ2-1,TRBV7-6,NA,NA,CASSLVHIQGGLVEQFF,TGTGCCAGCAGCTTAGTTCATATTCAGGGAGGATTGGTTGAGCAGTTCTTC
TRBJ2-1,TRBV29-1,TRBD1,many,CSVSGQGRWQFF,TGCAGCGTCTCGGGACAGGGGAGATGGCAGTTCTTC
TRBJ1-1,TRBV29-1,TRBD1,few,CSIRQGGNTEAFF,TGCAGCATTCGACAGGGAGGGAACACTGAAGCTTTCTTT
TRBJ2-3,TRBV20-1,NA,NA,CSGVGTRTDTQYF,TGCAGTGGGGTCGGAACCCGCACAGATACGCAGTATTTT
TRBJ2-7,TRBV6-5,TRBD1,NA,CASSYGTGLIVHEQYF,TGTGCCAGCAGTTACGGGACAGGTCTTATTGTGCACGAGCAGTACTTC
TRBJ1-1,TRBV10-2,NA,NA,CASSENGGSTEAFF,TGCGCCAGCAGTGAAAACGGGGGGAGCACTGAAGCTTTCTTT
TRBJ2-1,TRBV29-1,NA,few,CSVEQGYNEQFF,TGCAGCGTTGAACAGGGCTACAATGAGCAGTTCTTC
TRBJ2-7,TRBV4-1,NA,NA,CASSQPTASYEQYF,TGCGCCAGCAGCCAACCGACGGCCTCCTACGAGCAGTACTTC
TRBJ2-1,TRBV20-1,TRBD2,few,CSAIAGLYNEQFF,TGCAGTGCCATAGCGGGACTATACAATGAGCAGTTCTTC
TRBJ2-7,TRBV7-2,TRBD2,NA,CASSFRSGTSYEQYF,TGTGCCAGCAGCTTTCGGAGCGGGACCTCCTACGAGCAGTACTTC
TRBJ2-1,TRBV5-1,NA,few,CASRISVYNEQFF,TGCGCCAGCAGGATTAGCGTTTACAATGAGCAGTTCTTC
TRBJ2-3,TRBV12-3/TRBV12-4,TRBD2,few,CASTLTSGRARDTQYF,TGTGCCAGCACCCTAACTAGCGGGAGGGCCCGCGATACGCAGTATTTT
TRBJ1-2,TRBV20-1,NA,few,CSASPVSSNYGYTF,TGCAGTGCTAGCCCCGTCAGTTCTAACTATGGCTACACCTTC
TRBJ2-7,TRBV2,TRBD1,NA,CASRGTGRYEQYF,TGTGCCAGCAGGGGGACAGGGAGATACGAGCAGTACTTC
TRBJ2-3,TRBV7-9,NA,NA,CASSLKGGATDTQYF,TGTGCCAGCAGCTTAAAAGGGGGGGCCACAGATACGCAGTATTTT
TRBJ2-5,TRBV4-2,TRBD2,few,CASSQEGLAGVGGETQYF,TGTGCCAGCAGCCAAGAGGGCCTAGCGGGAGTTGGTGGAGAGACCCAGTACTTC
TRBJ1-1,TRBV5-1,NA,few,CASRGRDGSTEAFF,TGCGCCAGCAGAGGGAGGGATGGGAGCACTGAAGCTTTCTTT
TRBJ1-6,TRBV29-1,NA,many,CSVGRLGDLHF,TGCAGCGTTGGCCGCCTTGGGGACCTCCACTTT
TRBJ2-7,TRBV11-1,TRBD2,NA,CASSPLAGNSYEQYF,TGTGCCAGCAGTCCACTAGCGGGGAATTCCTACGAGCAGTACTTC
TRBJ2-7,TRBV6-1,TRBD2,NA,CASSPFTSGSYEQYF,TGTGCCAGCAGCCCCTTCACTAGCGGGAGCTACGAGCAGTACTTC
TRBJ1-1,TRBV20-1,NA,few,CSARTTGMQLMNTEAFF,TGCAGTGCCCGAACTACAGGAATGCAACTCATGAACACTGAAGCTTTCTTT
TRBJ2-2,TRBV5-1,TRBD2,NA,CASSLSTSGPNTGELFF,TGCGCCAGCAGCTTGTCTACTAGCGGGCCGAACACCGGGGAGCTGTTTTTT
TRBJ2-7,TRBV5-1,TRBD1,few,CASSGGGTGTHEQYF,TGCGCCAGCAGCGGAGGCGGGACAGGGACCCACGAGCAGTACTTC
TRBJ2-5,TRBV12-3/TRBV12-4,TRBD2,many,CASRPGLAGEETQYF,TGTGCCAGCAGACCGGGACTAGCGGGGGAAGAGACCCAGTACTTC
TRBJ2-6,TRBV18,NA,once,CASSLARLPTVNVLTF,TGTGCCAGCTCACTAGCTCGACTTCCAACGGTCAACGTCCTGACTTTC